This paragraph reports one TCR beta chain. The sample originates from a study of blood T cell repertoires in COVID-19. On the study more broadly: Cohort 3 recovered donors had two negative PCRs, clearance, or symptom resolution. Italy, Spain and the United States were the sources of the convalescent and acute COVID-19 samples. PBMCs, B-cell-depleted T cells, or T cells were the source of the cDNA or gDNA that made up the material.

Sequenced by immunoSEQ multiplex PCR; TCRdb stores in-frame clones only, minus some. Of approximately 190,000 clones listed, 86% are singletons. This CDR3 is built from 13 residues. Germline V gives CDR1 MDHEN, CDR2 SYDVKM. Unmatched junction bases numbered 8, after V lost 10 bases and J lost 3 bases. The clonotype originates from a woman aged 40-49 years in a cohort exposed to, infected with or recovered from COVID-19 (not recorded which). V gene TRBV28 combines with J gene TRBJ1-1; 7 bases line up with TRBD1. The sequencing sample was made of PBMCs or T cells enriched from blood (not recorded which). The CDR3 DNA is TGTGCCACCGCCCGACAGGGCGACACTGAAGCTTTCTTT. It codes for CATARQGDTEAFF. Using reference TRBV28 and TRBJ1-1 for the parts outside the CDR3, the full variable domain is DVKVTQSSRYLVKRTGEKVFLECVQDMDHENMFWYRQDPGLGLRLIYFSYDVKMKEKGDIPEGYSVSREKKERFSLILESASTNQTSMYLCATARQGDTEAFFGQGTRLTVV.